Below are 18 T cell receptor beta chains sequenced from a single sample in a study of blood T cell repertoires in COVID-19. Sequenced by immunoSEQ multiplex PCR; TCRdb stores in-frame clones only, minus some. In the table there are roughly 140,000 clones, around 84% of which are singletons. What was sequenced was peripheral blood. The receptors were gathered from a man between 60 and 75 years old with active or convalescent COVID-19.

The genes are TRBV28 and TRBJ2-6, with 8 nucleotides matching TRBD2. CDR1 and CDR2 from the germline V gene are MDHEN and SYDVKM. J gave up 11 bases and V 5 bases, and 5 bases lay outside the gene matches. The CDR3 runs to 13 residues. In nucleotides, the CDR3 is TGTGCCAGCAGTCACGGGACTAGTTACGTCCTGACTTTC. It specifies CASSHGTSYVLTF.

This chain links TRBV5-1 with TRBJ2-3; possible D gene TRBD1, 6 bases. CDR1 is SGHRS and CDR2 is YFSETQ in the germline V gene. With 10 bases removed from V and 5 bases from J, the gap between germline ends came to 23 bases. The CDR3 has 15 residues. CDR3 loop: CAASRGPRGGDTQYF. Written as DNA, the CDR3 is TGCGCCGCCTCACGGGGCCCCCGAGGGGGAGATACGCAGTATTTT.

The chain employs TRBV5-4 and TRBJ2-5, with 16 bases fitting TRBD2. Germline V gives CDR1 SGHNT, CDR2 YYREEE (reference sequence). The ends lost 8 bases at V and 9 bases at J; junction bases unmatched: 7. CDR3 length: 14 residues. The CDR3 DNA sequence: TGTGCCAGTTCGGGACTAGCGGGAGGGGGCGCCCAGTACTTC. Encoded protein: CASSGLAGGGAQYF.

The table lists this clone with a few counts. The chain is built from TRBV27 and TRBJ1-6, with 10 bases lining up with TRBD1. Germline values: CDR1 MNHEY, CDR2 SMNVEV (reference sequence). Trimming at V came to 3 bases and at J to 0 bases, leaving 8 bases not matched to a gene. The CDR3 loop spans 19 amino acids. The CDR3 sequence is CASSLGRQGAGSYNSPLHF. The CDR3, as DNA: TGTGCCAGCAGTTTGGGAAGACAGGGGGCGGGCTCCTATAATTCACCCCTCCACTTT.

This clone has only a few counts. The CDR3 loop is CSARGERGVSYEQYF. DNA of the CDR3: TGCAGTGCTCGTGGAGAGCGGGGGGTTTCCTACGAGCAGTACTTC. V gene TRBV20-1 combines with J gene TRBJ2-7; 9 bases line up with TRBD2. CDR3 size: 15 residues. After removal of 5 bases from V and 1 base from J, the junction contained 9 bases not matched to a gene. From germline, CDR1 is DFQATT and CDR2 SNEGSKA (reference sequence).

The chain employs TRBV28 and TRBJ1-2; D possibly corresponds to TRBD1 (6 bases). The CDR3 has 12 residues. V was pared by 4 bases and J by 7 bases, with 10 bases between. Germline CDR1 is MDHEN and CDR2 is SYDVKM. CDR3 nucleotides: TGTGCCAGCAGTTCACAGGGTTTTGGCTACACCTTC. Its translation is CASSSQGFGYTF.

For this clone: Other DNA sequences of this sample code for an identical CDR3. The V and J genes are TRBV2 and TRBJ2-7; D is possibly TRBD2 (5 bases). Germline V CDR1 and CDR2: SNHLY, FYNNEI. This CDR3 contains 16 residues. The CDR3 DNA follows: TGTGCTAGCTTCGGAGAGGAGGCTACCCTAGAGAGCGAGCAGTACTTC. Residues: CASFGEEATLESEQYF.

The gene calls are TRBV5-5 and TRBJ1-2; weak D call: TRBD1 (5 bases). The germline CDR1 and CDR2 sequences are SGHKS and YYEKEE (reference sequence). V was pared by 3 bases and J by 4 bases, with 13 bases between. The CDR3 is 14 amino acids. The CDR3 sequence is CASSSRTLVYGYTF. The DNA of the CDR3 is TGTGCCAGCAGCTCTAGGACACTTGTCTATGGCTACACCTTC.

The CDR3 sequence is CASRRGYEQYF. CDR3 coding DNA: TGTGCCAGCAGGCGCGGGTACGAGCAGTACTTC. V is TRBV6-5 and J is TRBJ2-7; the D gene is possibly TRBD2 (5 bases). V gave up 6 bases and J gave up 4 bases, with 7 bases separating them. The CDR3 has 11 amino acids. Germline assignment: CDR1 MNHEY and CDR2 SVGAGI.

This chain connects TRBV15 to TRBJ1-5; D might be TRBD1 (5 bases). Between the trimmed V and J ends, which lost 5 bases and 4 bases, there was a span of 12 bases. This CDR3 spans 14 amino acids. Germline V gives CDR1 LNHNV, CDR2 YYDKDF (reference sequence). This CDR3 is CATSGQGPNQPQHF. Written as DNA, the CDR3 is TGTGCCACCAGCGGGCAGGGTCCAAATCAGCCCCAGCATTTT.

V gene TRBV11-2 combines with J gene TRBJ1-1; D not certain. The CDR3 extends over 14 amino acids. V gave up 1 base and J gave up 2 bases, with 8 bases separating them. Germline CDR1 SGHAT, CDR2 FQNNGV. The CDR3 protein is CASSLGQENTEAFF. CDR3 sequence (DNA): TGTGCCAGCAGCTTAGGCCAGGAAAACACTGAAGCTTTCTTT.

This rearrangement joins TRBV13 to TRBJ1-5; D not certain. Trimming took 0 bases from V and 5 from J, leaving 8 bases between them. CDR1 is PRHDT and CDR2 is FYEKMQ in the germline V gene (reference sequence). This CDR3 has 14 amino acids. DNA of the CDR3: TGTGCCAGCAGCTTAGGTCACCGAGATCAGCCCCAGCATTTT. Translated, it gives CASSLGHRDQPQHF.

This CDR3 is CASSFTAGDIMSSYNSPLHF. The CDR3 DNA follows: TGTGCCAGCAGCTTTACCGCTGGGGACATCATGAGCTCCTATAATTCACCCCTCCACTTT. The chain links TRBV7-6 to TRBJ1-6, with a possible D match to TRBD1 (6 bases). CDR1 and CDR2 from the germline V gene are SGHVS and FNYEAQ. V shed 3 bases and J shed 0 bases, with 21 bases lying between them. CDR3 length: 20 residues.

The genes are TRBV11-2 and TRBJ1-6; D is unclear. The CDR3 is 15 amino acids. Per germline, CDR1 SGHAT and CDR2 FQNNGV. V lost 1 base and J lost 1, with 5 bases in between. CDR3: CASSLAGSYNSPLHF. The DNA for the CDR3 is TGTGCCAGCAGCTTAGCAGGATCCTATAATTCACCCCTCCACTTT.

The gene calls are TRBV12-3 or TRBV12-4 and TRBJ2-3, with TRBD2 matching over 7 bases. Trimming at V came to 3 bases and at J to 7 bases, leaving 4 bases not matched to a gene. CDR3 length: 13 residues. CDR3 amino acids: CASSLSGVNTQYF. The CDR3 coding sequence is TGTGCCAGCAGTTTGAGCGGGGTAAATACGCAGTATTTT.

This clone showed up just once. Other DNA variants within this sample encode the same CDR3. The chain carries TRBV7-2 and TRBJ2-7, with D tentatively TRBD1 (6 bases). Per germline, CDR1 SGHTA and CDR2 FQGNSA. V was cut by 5 bases and J by 0 bases, with 11 bases left in between. The CDR3 loop spans 14 amino acids. The CDR3 DNA follows: TGTGCCAGCAGCCCCGACAGGTTCTCCTACGAGCAGTACTTC. This gives the protein CASSPDRFSYEQYF.

This chain uses TRBV2 with TRBJ1-5, with unresolved D. Germline V gene sequence: CDR1 SNHLY, CDR2 FYNNEI. The CDR3 has 19 amino acids. The V gene lost 2 bases and the J gene lost 7 bases, with 27 bases spanning the gap. The CDR3 DNA follows: TGTGCCAGCAGTGAAACAGTTTCCCCCATTCGGCAGACAAGGCAGCCCCAGCATTTT. Its translation is CASSETVSPIRQTRQPQHF.

This clone was counted between two and nine times. The rearrangement uses TRBV18 and TRBJ2-1; 7 bases align to TRBD2. CDR3 size: 13 residues. Looked up from germline, CDR1 is KGHSH and CDR2 is LQKENI. The junction had 5 bases not matched to a gene; V was cut back by 3 bases and J by 9 bases. The CDR3 sequence is CASSPARGIEQFF. DNA of the CDR3: TGTGCCAGCTCACCGGCGCGGGGGATTGAGCAGTTCTTC.